This record concerns one T cell receptor beta chain sequence. Its antigen is not yet known. No quality values exist for individual bases; no much larger clone is one base distant. The data belong to a study of T cells in Graves' hyperthyroidism and ophthalmopathy (dated by TCRdb to about 2019). Regarding the study in general: Peripheral blood samples were taken at initial diagnosis, before any treatment was given. According to the paper, TCR Vbeta CDR3 sequencing was carried out on 135 peripheral blood samples, which came from some 41 ophthalmopathy, around 74 hyperthyroidism and approximately 17 progressor patients. To identify TCR V-J signatures that set the groups apart, the researchers used a discovery cohort of 90 to 100 patients, made up of 40 to 45 with Graves' ophthalmopathy and about 60 with stable Graves' hyperthyroidism. Whether ophthalmopathy could be predicted prospectively was tested in an independent validation cohort made up of approximately 19 hyperthyroidism patients plus 17 patients who later progressed to ophthalmopathy. In more than five Graves' hyperthyroidism patients, the study also compared T-cell repertoires from thyroid tissue with T-cell repertoires from blood. For training and testing, the 80 to 100 patients in the discovery cohort were randomly divided in a 7:3 ratio. After sampling, hyperthyroidism patients received methimazole starting at 30 mg daily, and ophthalmopathy patients received high-dose intravenous methylprednisolone. Results the study describes overall, beyond this receptor: In validation, the model predicted progression to ophthalmopathy with around 71% sensitivity and about 73% specificity, a median of approximately 6.5 months before onset. Blood samples also contained most of the expanded thyroid clonotypes (frequency above 0.001), which suggests that blood repertoires may reflect thyroid immune responses. Sample size was not statistically predetermined, and investigators were not blinded to group allocation. A 13 V-J signature model separated ophthalmopathy from stable hyperthyroidism, with about 90% sensitivity and roughly 81% specificity in cross-validation and 80%/75% in testing.

TCR beta CDR3 regions were amplified from RNA transcripts. The first round of RT-PCR for the TCR CDR3 was performed with the HTBI primer set and the Qiagen OneStep RT-PCR kit. Libraries were constructed in a second round of multiplex PCR, after which size selection and purification were performed. Sequencing of the libraries was done on an Illumina HiSeq2000 using paired-end 100 bp reads. The authors processed their data as follows. SOAPnuke was used to process the raw data, with reads discarded if the reads contained adapters or uncalled bases, had a mean Phred below 15, or lacked an exact constant-primer or identifier match. COPE v1.2.5 was used to merge the high-quality paired reads, and each unique nucleotide sequence was defined as a clonotype. Clonotypes were aligned to IMGT TRBV, TRBD and TRBJ reference segments using MiTCR v1.1. The analysis was restricted to V-J combinations with a frequency above 0.0001, which together covered 99.2% of the repertoires. A TCS score was defined as the ratio of F50 (clonal expansion) to E x V (chaos), with BLOSUM62-based TCRdist applied between CDR3 peptides within each V-J. Welch's t-statistics and random forest reduced fewer than 600 V-J features to 10 to 15, which were used in a naive Bayes classifier (R e1071). The similarity between thyroid and blood repertoires was quantified using the Morisita-Horn index. The public reads were reanalyzed by TCRdb: fastp trimming at Q25, MiXCR alignment, in-frame beta chains only. One record per CDR3 amino acid sequence lists the most common genes and DNA. What appears here as the V and J calls and clone size reflects TCRdb's work, not the paper's. The sample table contains hundreds of thousands of distinct CDR3 sequences; only one count was recorded for 30% to 40% of them. Less than 35% of the sample rests with the top ten.

The CDR3 numbers 14 residues from cysteine through phenylalanine. The DNA shown is the 42-base CDR3, in frame from base 1. V was cut back by 2 bases and J by 1 base, leaving a gap of 9 bases between them. CDR1 and CDR2 (WSHSY, SAAADI) derive from the germline V gene. Stable Graves' hyperthyroidism was defined as no progression to ophthalmopathy during 18 months of follow-up. Hyperthyroidism patients were newly diagnosed, had a disease duration of under 2 months, and were aged 18 to 65 years. The study excluded patients with uncontrolled infections, other autoimmune diseases, pregnancy or lactation. Diagnoses relied on clinical symptoms, serum thyroxine and TRAb, thyroid ultrasound and orbital computed tomography. PBMCs were separated from 7.5 to 10 ml of fresh peripheral blood using Ficoll-Paque density gradient centrifugation. Trizol reagent was used to extract total RNA, and RNA quality was then checked on an Agilent 2100 Bioanalyzer.

Recombination joined TRBV10-2 with TRBJ2-7; the D gene is not confidently resolved. The receptor was isolated from a woman aged 40 to 50 with Graves' hyperthyroidism. Sequenced sample: blood. CDR3 region: CASSERSTSYEQYF. The DNA is as follows: TGCGCCAGCAGTGAGCGGTCTACATCCTACGAGCAGTACTTC.